This passage covers 6 T cell receptor beta chains from one sample sequenced in a study of cytomegalovirus exposure and HLA in healthy donors (dated by TCRdb to the late 2010s). The method was the immunoSEQ multiplex PCR assay. The multiplex PCR relied on a mix of 60 forward primers for TCR Vbeta segments and 13 reverse primers for TCR Jbeta segments. TCRdb took this table from immuneACCESS and kept in-frame rearrangements with V and J called. Such tables lack part of the clones; where checked against another copy, unresolved V genes explain under half of the gap, and the rest is unexplained. The sample data list around 110,000 clones, and about 68% of these were observed just once. The top ten clonotypes cover over 8.5% of the sample. Input material: PBMCs. These receptor sequences come from a woman between 35 and 50 years old in good health and CMV-seropositive.

This chain links TRBV4-1 with TRBJ2-1, with 12 bases identical to TRBD2. This CDR3 has 16 residues. The V gene end was trimmed by 1 base and the J gene end by 9 bases; junction bases not matched to a gene: 7. Germline assignment: CDR1 MGHRA and CDR2 YSYEKL. Written as DNA, the CDR3 is TGCGCCAGCAGCCAAGCCCTAGCGGGAGGGTTCTCTGAGCAGTTCTTC. Its translation: CASSQALAGGFSEQFF.

With regard to this clone: At one boundary the junction diverges from the germline segment, which might be a read error. The rearrangement uses TRBV7-9 and TRBJ2-1, with a possible D match to TRBD1 (6 bases). The CDR3 has 15 residues. Germline loops: CDR1 SEHNR, CDR2 FQNEAQ (reference sequence). The CDR3 DNA reads TGTTCCAGCAGCTCCCGGACAGTAGACTACAATGAGCAGTTCTTC. Translation: CSSSSRTVDYNEQFF.

The chain combines TRBV11-2 with TRBJ1-1, with 7 positions matching TRBD1. The CDR3 runs to 14 residues. V was clipped by 6 bases and J by 1 base; unmatched bases: 5. Germline values: CDR1 SGHAT, CDR2 FQNNGV. The CDR3 reads CASSPTGANTEAFF. Written as DNA, the CDR3 is TGTGCCAGCAGTCCCACAGGGGCGAACACTGAAGCTTTCTTT.

V gene TRBV6-5 combines with J gene TRBJ2-7, with D perhaps TRBD2 (6 bases). V shed 4 bases and J shed 3 bases, with 13 bases lying between them. The CDR3 length is 14 residues. Per the germline V gene, CDR1 is MNHEY and CDR2 is SVGAGI. In DNA, the CDR3 is TGTGCCAGCAGTTCTCCGGGAGCGATCTACGAGCAGTACTTC. Its protein is CASSSPGAIYEQYF.

J is TRBJ2-4 and V is TRBV6-5, with D perhaps TRBD2 (5 bases). V was clipped by 8 bases and J by 0 bases, with 11 bases between them. The CDR3 is 14 residues long. Germline V gives CDR1 MNHEY, CDR2 SVGAGI. The CDR3 protein is CASGSAGAKNIQYF. CDR3 DNA: TGTGCCAGCGGCTCGGCGGGAGCCAAAAACATTCAGTACTTC.

This clone has only a few counts. This chain joins TRBV28 and TRBJ2-3, with 8 bases that match TRBD1. Germline-derived CDR1 and CDR2 are MDHEN and SYDVKM. CDR3 length: 16 residues. V shed 4 bases and J 3 bases; nucleotides not matched to a gene: 9. The CDR3 loop is CASSSPQGAGTDTQYF. The CDR3 region has the DNA TGTGCCAGCAGTTCTCCTCAGGGGGCAGGAACAGATACGCAGTATTTT. The variable domain in full, with the rest retrieved from reference TRBV28 and TRBJ2-3, is DVKVTQSSRYLVKRTGEKVFLECVQDMDHENMFWYRQDPGLGLRLIYFSYDVKMKEKGDIPEGYSVSREKKERFSLILESASTNQTSMYLCASSSPQGAGTDTQYFGPGTRLTVL.